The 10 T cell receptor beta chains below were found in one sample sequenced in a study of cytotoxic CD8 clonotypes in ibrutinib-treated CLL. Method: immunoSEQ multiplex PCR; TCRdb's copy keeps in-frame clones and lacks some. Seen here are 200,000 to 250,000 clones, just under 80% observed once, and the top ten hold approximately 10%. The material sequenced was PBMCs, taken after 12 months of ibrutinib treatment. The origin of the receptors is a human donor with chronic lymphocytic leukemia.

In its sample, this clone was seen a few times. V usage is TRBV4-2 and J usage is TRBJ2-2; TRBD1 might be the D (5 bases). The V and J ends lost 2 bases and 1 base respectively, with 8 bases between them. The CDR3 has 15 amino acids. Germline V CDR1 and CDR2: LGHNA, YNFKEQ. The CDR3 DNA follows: TGTGCCAGCAGCCAACACGGACAGAACACCGGGGAGCTGTTTTTT. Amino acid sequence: CASSQHGQNTGELFF.

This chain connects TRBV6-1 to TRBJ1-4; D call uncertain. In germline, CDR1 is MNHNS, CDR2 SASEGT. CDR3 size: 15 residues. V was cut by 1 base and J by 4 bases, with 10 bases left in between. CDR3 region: CASSEGRELNEKLFF. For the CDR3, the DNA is TGTGCCAGCAGTGAAGGGAGAGAACTTAATGAAAAACTGTTTTTT.

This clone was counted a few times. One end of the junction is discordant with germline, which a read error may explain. The CDR3 sequence is CASREGRQGTDTQYF. CDR3 sequence (DNA): TGTGCCAGCAGAGAAGGGAGGCAGGGGACAGATACGCAGTATTTT. This chain joins TRBV6-1 and TRBJ2-3; D possibly uses TRBD1 or TRBD2 (6 bases each). From germline, CDR1 is MNHNS and CDR2 SASEGT. There are 15 residues in the CDR3.

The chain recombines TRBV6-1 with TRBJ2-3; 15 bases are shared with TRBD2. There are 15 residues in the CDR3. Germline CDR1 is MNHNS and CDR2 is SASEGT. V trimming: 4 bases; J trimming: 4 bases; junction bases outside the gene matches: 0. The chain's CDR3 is CASSGTSGGADTQYF. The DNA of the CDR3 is TGTGCCAGCAGTGGGACTAGCGGGGGGGCAGATACGCAGTATTTT.

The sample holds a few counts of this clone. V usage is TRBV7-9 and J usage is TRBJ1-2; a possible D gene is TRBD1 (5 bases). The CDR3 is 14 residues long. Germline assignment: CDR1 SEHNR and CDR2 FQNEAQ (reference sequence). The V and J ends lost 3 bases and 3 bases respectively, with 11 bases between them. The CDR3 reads CASSFGGTYYGYTF. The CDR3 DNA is TGTGCCAGCAGCTTCGGGGGGACTTACTATGGCTACACCTTC.

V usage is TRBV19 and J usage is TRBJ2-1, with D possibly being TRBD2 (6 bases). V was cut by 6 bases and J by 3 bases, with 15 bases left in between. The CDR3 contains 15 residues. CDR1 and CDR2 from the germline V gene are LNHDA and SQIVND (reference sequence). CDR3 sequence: CASSPGTSIYNEQFF. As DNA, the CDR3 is TGTGCCAGTAGCCCCGGGACTTCGATCTACAATGAGCAGTTCTTC.

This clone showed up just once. CDR3 loop: CASSIAPGTYQPQHF. CDR3 sequence (DNA): TGTGCCAGTAGTATAGCGCCAGGGACCTATCAGCCCCAGCATTTT. The V call is TRBV19, the J call TRBJ1-5, with a weak D call TRBD1 (5 bases). Germline loops: CDR1 LNHDA, CDR2 SQIVND (reference sequence). Trimming removed 1 base at V and 5 bases at J, with 12 bases between. The CDR3 length is 15 residues.

Here the CDR3 DNA reads TGTGCCAGCAGACATAAACAGGGAGGGACCTACGAGCAGTACTTC. Its protein is CASRHKQGGTYEQYF. V and J are TRBV28 and TRBJ2-7; the D gene is possibly TRBD2 (7 bases). This CDR3 has 15 amino acids. The germline V and J ends were trimmed by 6 bases and 2 bases, with 17 bases remaining between them. CDR1 and CDR2 (germline): MDHEN, SYDVKM.

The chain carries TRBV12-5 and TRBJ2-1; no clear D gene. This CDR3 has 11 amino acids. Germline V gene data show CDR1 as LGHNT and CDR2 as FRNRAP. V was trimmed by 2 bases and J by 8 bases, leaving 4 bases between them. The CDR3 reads CASGLSHEQFF. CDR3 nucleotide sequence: TGTGCTAGTGGTTTGTCCCATGAGCAGTTCTTC.

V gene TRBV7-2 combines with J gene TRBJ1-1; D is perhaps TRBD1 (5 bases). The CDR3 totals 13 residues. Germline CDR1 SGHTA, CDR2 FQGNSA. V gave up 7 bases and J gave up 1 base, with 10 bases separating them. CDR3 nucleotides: TGTGCCAGCAACATAGACAGGAACACTGAAGCTTTCTTT. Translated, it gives CASNIDRNTEAFF.